This T cell receptor (beta chain) comes out of a study of blood T cell repertoires in COVID-19. The table came from immunoSEQ multiplex PCR; TCRdb's copy has only in-frame clones and leaves some out. The sample records more than 50,000 clones, roughly four fifths being singletons. Trimming took 2 bases from V and 4 from J, leaving 7 bases between them. The V gene's germline CDR1 is SGDLS and CDR2 YYNGEE. The CDR3 runs to 14 residues. The sample was peripheral blood. The chain combines TRBV9 with TRBJ1-6; D call uncertain. The origin of this receptor is a human donor in a cohort sampled during active COVID-19. The CDR3, as DNA: TGTGCCAGCAGCGTCGAACAGTATAATTCACCCCTCCACTTT. Residues: CASSVEQYNSPLHF.